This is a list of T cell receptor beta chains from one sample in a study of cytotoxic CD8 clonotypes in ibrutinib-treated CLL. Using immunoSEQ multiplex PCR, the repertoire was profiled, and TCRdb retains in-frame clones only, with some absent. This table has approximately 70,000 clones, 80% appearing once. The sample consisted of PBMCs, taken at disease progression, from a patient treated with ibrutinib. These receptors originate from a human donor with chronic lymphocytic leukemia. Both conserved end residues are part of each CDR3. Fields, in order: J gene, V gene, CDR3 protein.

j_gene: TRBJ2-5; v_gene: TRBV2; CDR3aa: CASSDGQSQETQYF
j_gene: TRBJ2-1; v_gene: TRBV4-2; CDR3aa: CASSLGTTNNEQFF
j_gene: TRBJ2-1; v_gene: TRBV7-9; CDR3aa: CASSPAIHYNEQFF
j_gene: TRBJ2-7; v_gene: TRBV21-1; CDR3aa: CASSTGRENYEQYF
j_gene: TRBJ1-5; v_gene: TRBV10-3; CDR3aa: CAISEAGNQPQHF
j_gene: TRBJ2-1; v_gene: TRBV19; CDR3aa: CASSIMGLAGGYYNEQFF
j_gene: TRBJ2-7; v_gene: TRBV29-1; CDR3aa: CSVEDRAYNEQYF
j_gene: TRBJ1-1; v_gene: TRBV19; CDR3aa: CASIQRQDWRNTEAFF
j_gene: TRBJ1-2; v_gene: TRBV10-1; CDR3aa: CASSWDGNGYTF
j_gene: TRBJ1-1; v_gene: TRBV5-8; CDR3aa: CASSLGSGGATEAFF
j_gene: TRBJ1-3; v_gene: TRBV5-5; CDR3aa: CASSSYRASGNTIYF
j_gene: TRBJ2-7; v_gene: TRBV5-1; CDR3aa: CASSLAGNKSYEQYF
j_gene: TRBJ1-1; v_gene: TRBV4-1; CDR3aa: CASSQVRAGGETEAFF
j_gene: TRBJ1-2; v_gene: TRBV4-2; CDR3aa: CASRDNNNYGYTF
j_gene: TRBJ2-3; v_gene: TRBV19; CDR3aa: CASRARTARTDTQYF
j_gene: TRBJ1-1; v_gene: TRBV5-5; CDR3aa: CASVRQSEAFF
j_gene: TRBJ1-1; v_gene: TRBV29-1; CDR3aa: CSVVLMTGHFFPNTEAFF
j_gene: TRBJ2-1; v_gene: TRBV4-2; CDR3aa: CASSQDTRSSYNEQFF
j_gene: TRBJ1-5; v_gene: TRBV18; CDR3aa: CASSWDATGGNQPQHF
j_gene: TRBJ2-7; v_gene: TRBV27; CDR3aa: CASSAGTGGYEQYF
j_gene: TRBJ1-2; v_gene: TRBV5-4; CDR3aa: CASSPETGSGYTF
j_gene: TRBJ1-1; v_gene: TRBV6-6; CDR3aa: CASSYPNTGTNTEAFF
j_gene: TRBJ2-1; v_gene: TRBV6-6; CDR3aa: CASGGGRNEQFF
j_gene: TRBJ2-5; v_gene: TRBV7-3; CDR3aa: CASSPPIQETQYF
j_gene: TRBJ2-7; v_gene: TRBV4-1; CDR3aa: CASSQDVGASAYEQYF
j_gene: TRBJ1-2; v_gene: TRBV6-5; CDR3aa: CASSYHDREDGYTF
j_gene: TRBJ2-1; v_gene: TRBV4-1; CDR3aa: CASSRQGVIEQFF
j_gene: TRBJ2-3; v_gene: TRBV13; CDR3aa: CASSWALAGGHGTQYF
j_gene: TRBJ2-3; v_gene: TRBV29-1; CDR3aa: CSVPRDRRRTDTQYF
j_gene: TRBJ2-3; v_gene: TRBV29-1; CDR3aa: CSVCQRDRSTDTQYF
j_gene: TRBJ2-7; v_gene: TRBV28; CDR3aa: CASSLLTGTGAHYEQYF
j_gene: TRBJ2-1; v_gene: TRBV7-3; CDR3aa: CASSFGTRGNEQFF
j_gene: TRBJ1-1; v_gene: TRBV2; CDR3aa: CASSDDGILNTEAFF
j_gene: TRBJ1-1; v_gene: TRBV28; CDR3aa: CASSPGQNTEAFF
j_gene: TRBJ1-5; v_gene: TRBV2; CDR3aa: CASSEALRSQPQHF
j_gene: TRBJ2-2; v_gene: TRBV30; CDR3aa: CVVGGTGGAMSNTGELFF
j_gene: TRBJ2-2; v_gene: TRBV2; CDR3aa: CASSSRGVTGELFF
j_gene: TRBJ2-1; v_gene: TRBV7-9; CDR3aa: CASSRRGSSYNEQFF
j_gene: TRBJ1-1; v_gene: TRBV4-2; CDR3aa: CASSQIDGNTEAFF
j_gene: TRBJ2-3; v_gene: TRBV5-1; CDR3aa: CASSLAGDTDTQYF
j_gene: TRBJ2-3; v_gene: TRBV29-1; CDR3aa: CSVAGTSGNTDTQYF
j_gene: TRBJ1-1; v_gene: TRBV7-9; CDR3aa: CASSLEGVNTEAFF
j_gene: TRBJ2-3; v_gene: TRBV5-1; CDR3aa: CASSFDSGSQYF
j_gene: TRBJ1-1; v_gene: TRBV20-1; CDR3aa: CSAPAGPEAFF
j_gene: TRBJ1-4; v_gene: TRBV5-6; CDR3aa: CASRYLGARNEKLFF
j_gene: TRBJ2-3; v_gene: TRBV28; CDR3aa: CASRGRDSQRTQYF
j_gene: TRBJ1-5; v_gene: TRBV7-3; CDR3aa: CASSLTRINQPQHF
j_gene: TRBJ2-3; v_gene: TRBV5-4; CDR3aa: CASSPLRAGTDTQYF
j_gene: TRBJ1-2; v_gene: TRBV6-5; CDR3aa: CASRKGTPGYGYTF
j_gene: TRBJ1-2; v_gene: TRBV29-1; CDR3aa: CSVVPWTGGYTF
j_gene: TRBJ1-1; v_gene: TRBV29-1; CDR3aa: CSVATGEFMNTEAFF
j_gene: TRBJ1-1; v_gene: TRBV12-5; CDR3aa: CASGLVAGRVPEAFF
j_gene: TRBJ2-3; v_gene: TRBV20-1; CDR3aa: CSARDRDTQYF
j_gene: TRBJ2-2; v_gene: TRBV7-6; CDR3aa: CASSFSGTNTGELFF
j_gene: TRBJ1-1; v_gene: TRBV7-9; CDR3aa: CASSSGGTEAFF
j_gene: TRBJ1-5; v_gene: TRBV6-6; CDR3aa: CASSYSQGTQPQHF